Below, 5 T cell receptor beta chains from the same sample are listed, as sequenced in a study of glioma-infiltrating T cells. Amplification of TCR alpha and beta CDR3 regions from RNA used iRepertoire nested multiplex PCR. TCRdb used MiXCR to reprocess the multiplex PCR reads, holding one entry per CDR3 protein. In the table there are more than 350,000 distinct CDR3 sequences, about two fifths of which are singletons. The sample taken for sequencing was glioma tissue, nonneoplastic brain tissue, or PBMCs (not recorded which). The source of these receptors is a human donor with low-grade glioma or glioblastoma, undergoing nonglioma brain surgery, or in good health (not recorded which).

The V call is TRBV19, the J call TRBJ2-1, with 10 bases that match TRBD2. Germline CDR1 is LNHDA and CDR2 is SQIVND (reference sequence). Unmatched junction bases numbered 14, after V lost 4 bases and J lost 2 bases. The CDR3 covers 19 residues. This chain's CDR3 is CASSTSGLAGASPYNEQFF. The CDR3 coding sequence is TGTGCCAGTAGTACCTCAGGGCTAGCGGGAGCATCCCCCTACAATGAGCAGTTCTTC. Filled out from reference TRBV19 and TRBJ2-1, the complete variable domain reads DGGITQSPKYLFRKEGQNVTLSCEQNLNHDAMYWYRQDPGQGLRLIYYSQIVNDFQKGDIAEGYSVSREKKESFPLTVTSAQKNPTAFYLCASSTSGLAGASPYNEQFFGPGTRLTVL.

This clonotype was counted only a few times. The V call is TRBV5-1, the J call TRBJ1-1; D is unresolved. CDR3 length: 14 residues. Trimming shortened V by 0 bases and J by 1 base, and 7 bases separated the two germline ends. From germline, CDR1 is SGHRS and CDR2 YFSETQ. Written as DNA, the CDR3 is TGCGCCAGCAGCTTGGAGGCCAGGAACACTGAAGCTTTCTTT. Protein product: CASSLEARNTEAFF. Full variable domain (outside the CDR3, taken from reference TRBV5-1 and TRBJ1-1): KAGVTQTPRYLIKTRGQQVTLSCSPISGHRSVSWYQQTPGQGLQFLFEYFSETQRNKGNFPGRFSGRQFSNSRSEMNVSTLELGDSALYLCASSLEARNTEAFFGQGTRLTVV.

In this sample, this clonotype turned up many times. The rearrangement links TRBV15 to TRBJ1-5, with no clear D. Germline assignment: CDR1 LNHNV and CDR2 YYDKDF (reference sequence). V lost 0 bases to trimming and J lost 2 bases, with 8 bases between them. This CDR3 comprises 15 residues. The CDR3, as DNA: TGTGCCACCAGCAGAGATAGTAAGGGCAATCAGCCCCAGCATTTT. Translating gives CATSRDSKGNQPQHF.

This clonotype was picked up a small number of times. The gene calls are TRBV25-1 and TRBJ2-2, with 7 bases matching TRBD1. The ends lost 5 bases at V and 3 bases at J; junction bases unmatched: 6. There are 15 residues in the CDR3. From germline, CDR1 is MGHDK and CDR2 SYGVNS. CDR3 DNA: TGTGCCAGCAGTTCCTCTGACAGGGACACCGGGGAGCTGTTTTTT. The encoded protein is CASSSSDRDTGELFF.

The chain has TRBV28 and TRBJ2-3; a possible D gene is TRBD1 (6 bases). Germline CDR1 and CDR2: MDHEN and SYDVKM. The ends were cut back, 6 bases at V and 2 bases at J, with 9 bases in the middle. CDR3 size: 13 residues. CDR3 nucleotide sequence: TGTGCCAGCAGCGGACAGTTCACAGATACGCAGTATTTT. Protein sequence: CASSGQFTDTQYF. Together with reference TRBV28 and TRBJ2-3, the CDR3 gives the full variable domain: DVKVTQSSRYLVKRTGEKVFLECVQDMDHENMFWYRQDPGLGLRLIYFSYDVKMKEKGDIPEGYSVSREKKERFSLILESASTNQTSMYLCASSGQFTDTQYFGPGTRLTVL.